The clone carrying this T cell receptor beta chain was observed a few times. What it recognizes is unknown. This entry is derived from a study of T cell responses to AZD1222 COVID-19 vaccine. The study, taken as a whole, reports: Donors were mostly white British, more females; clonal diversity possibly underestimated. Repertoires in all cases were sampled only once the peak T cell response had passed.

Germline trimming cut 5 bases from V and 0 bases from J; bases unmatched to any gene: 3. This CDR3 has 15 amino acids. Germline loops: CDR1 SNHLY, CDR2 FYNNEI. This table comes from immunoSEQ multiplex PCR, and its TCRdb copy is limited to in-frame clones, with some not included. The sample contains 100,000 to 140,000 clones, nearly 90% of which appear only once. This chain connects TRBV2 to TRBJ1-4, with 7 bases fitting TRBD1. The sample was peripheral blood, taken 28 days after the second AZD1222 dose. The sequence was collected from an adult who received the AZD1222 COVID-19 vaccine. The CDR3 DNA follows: TGTGCCAGCAGTACCGGGACAGCAACTAATGAAAAACTGTTTTTT. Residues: CASSTGTATNEKLFF.